The 28 T cell receptor beta chains listed next were all sequenced from one sample in a study of shared clonotypes between healthy human individuals (dated by TCRdb to 2018 to 2020). The library relied on the immunoSEQ multiplex PCR assay. Here the immuneACCESS table is served through TCRdb, limited to in-frame sequences with V and J called. Missing clones are a known gap in these copies; in checked studies unresolved V genes cover under half, and the rest lacks a known reason. For this sample the table gives under 2.5 million clones, of which 85% to 95% were detected only once. About 0.36% of the sample belongs to the ten largest clones. Material for sequencing was naive CD4+ T cells from PBMCs. Sample cell subset or site, as interpreted from the label and publication: CD45RA+ positively selected. The receptors derive from a man between 18 and 29 years old in good health. Some clones in this sample may be carry-over from other donors' samples.

The chain recombines TRBV27 with TRBJ2-3; no definite D call. Trimming pared 6 bases from V and 0 bases from J, leaving 7 bases between. The CDR3 is 13 residues long. Germline-derived CDR1 and CDR2 are MNHEY and SMNVEV (reference sequence). The CDR3 loop reads CASRQDSTDTQYF. The CDR3 DNA reads TGTGCCAGCAGGCAGGACAGCACAGATACGCAGTATTTT.

To note about this clone: The sample contains more than one DNA sequence encoding this CDR3. The V gene is TRBV4-1, the J gene TRBJ2-7; 11 bases line up with TRBD2. The CDR3 extends over 16 amino acids. The germline CDR1 and CDR2 sequences are MGHRA and YSYEKL. V shed 1 base, J shed 1 base, and the junction held 3 bases outside the gene matches. CDR3 DNA: TGCGCCAGCAGCCAAGGACTAGCGGGACGTTCCTACGAGCAGTACTTC. Translating it yields CASSQGLAGRSYEQYF.

The chain couples TRBV9 to TRBJ1-2; no definite D call. Trimming took off 4 bases at V and 6 bases at J, with 16 bases between the two ends. The CDR3 is made up of 14 amino acids. Looked up from germline, CDR1 is SGDLS and CDR2 is YYNGEE. DNA of the CDR3: TGTGCCAGCAGCACCCAGCCCCAGACACATGGCTACACCTTC. It yields the protein CASSTQPQTHGYTF.

The chain joins TRBV27 to TRBJ1-5; D is undetermined. The CDR3 runs 13 residues. Deletions cut 4 bases from V and 7 bases from J, with 11 bases between. Germline values: CDR1 MNHEY, CDR2 SMNVEV (reference sequence). This CDR3 reads CASSSRESQPQHF. CDR3 DNA sequence: TGTGCCAGCAGTTCCCGGGAGAGCCAGCCCCAGCATTTT.

This rearrangement joins TRBV7-6 to TRBJ2-5, with D possibly TRBD2 on 6 matching bases. CDR1 is SGHVS and CDR2 is FNYEAQ in the germline V gene. The CDR3 extends over 14 amino acids. Trimming left V 1 base short and J 1 base short, with 7 bases between. The CDR3 loop is CASSLGRVQETQYF. The CDR3 DNA sequence: TGTGCCAGCAGCTTAGGGAGGGTCCAAGAGACCCAGTACTTC.

The count of this clone is one. The genes are TRBV5-4 and TRBJ1-1; D is unresolved. The germline V and J ends were trimmed by 2 bases and 0 bases, with 11 bases remaining between them. Germline-derived CDR1 and CDR2 are SGHNT and YYREEE (reference sequence). The CDR3 runs to 15 residues. The CDR3 region is CASSFKSKMNTEAFF. Here the CDR3 DNA reads TGTGCCAGCAGCTTTAAGTCAAAGATGAACACTGAAGCTTTCTTT.

CDR3 DNA: TGTGCCTGGAGTAGGGCTAGCGGGAGAGTCTACAATGAGCAGTTCTTC. It codes for CAWSRASGRVYNEQFF. This sequence joins TRBV30 and TRBJ2-1; TRBD2 matches at 10 bases. J gave up 3 bases and V 2 bases, and 7 bases lay outside the gene matches. The CDR3 length is 16 residues. Germline V gives CDR1 GTSNPN, CDR2 SVGIG (reference sequence).

The chain employs TRBV7-9 and TRBJ2-5, with D perhaps assigned TRBD1 or TRBD2 (6 bases each). Germline values: CDR1 SEHNR, CDR2 FQNEAQ (reference sequence). V was cut by 5 bases and J by 1 base, with 11 bases left in between. The CDR3 extends over 14 amino acids. CDR3 sequence: CASSPGALQETQYF. The CDR3 DNA is TGTGCCAGCAGCCCGGGGGCCCTCCAAGAGACCCAGTACTTC.

J is TRBJ2-1 and V is TRBV5-1; D possibly uses TRBD1 or TRBD2 (5 bases each). Per germline, CDR1 SGHRS and CDR2 YFSETQ. V was clipped by 3 bases and J by 10 bases, with 17 bases between them. This CDR3 is 14 amino acids long. The CDR3 DNA reads TGCGCCAGCAGCTGGGGACGAAGCCCGGGGGAGCAGTTCTTC. Its protein product is CASSWGRSPGEQFF.

The chain couples TRBV5-4 to TRBJ1-1; D is uncertain. Germline loops: CDR1 SGHNT, CDR2 YYREEE (reference sequence). CDR3 length: 13 residues. The ends were cut back, 2 bases at V and 1 base at J, with 6 bases in the middle. The chain's CDR3 is CASSFPTNTEAFF. The CDR3 DNA sequence: TGTGCCAGCAGCTTTCCGACGAACACTGAAGCTTTCTTT.

The chain recombines TRBV30 with TRBJ2-5, with 16 bases lining up with TRBD2. CDR3 length equals 17 residues. Germline V gene sequence: CDR1 GTSNPN, CDR2 SVGIG (reference sequence). V dropped 4 bases and J dropped 5; count of bases not matched to a gene: 10. The CDR3 region is CAWNEGLAGGHGETQYF. The DNA for the CDR3 is TGTGCCTGGAACGAGGGACTAGCGGGAGGGCATGGGGAGACCCAGTACTTC. The full variable domain, rest sourced from reference TRBV30 and TRBJ2-5, is SQTIHQWPATLVQPVGSPLSLECTVEGTSNPNLYWYRQAAGRGLQLLFYSVGIGQISSEVPQNLSASRPQDRQFILSSKKLLLSDSGFYLCAWNEGLAGGHGETQYFGPGTRLLVL.

This rearrangement joins TRBV5-6 to TRBJ2-7; no reliable D call. With 1 base removed from V and 6 bases from J, the gap between germline ends came to 11 bases. The CDR3 runs to 13 residues. The germline gives CDR1 SGHDT, CDR2 YYEEEE. DNA for the CDR3: TGTGCCAGCAGCTTGTGGCAGGCTGTCGAGCAGTACTTC. As protein: CASSLWQAVEQYF.

This chain links TRBV7-2 with TRBJ2-1; 8 bases are shared with TRBD2. V dropped 3 bases and J dropped 10; count of bases not matched to a gene: 2. Germline lookup yields CDR1 SGHTA and CDR2 FQGNSA. This CDR3 contains 12 residues. CDR3 sequence: CASSFSGAEQFF. The CDR3 DNA is TGTGCCAGCAGCTTTAGCGGGGCCGAGCAGTTCTTC.

The chain employs TRBV28 and TRBJ1-1, with D maybe TRBD1 (6 bases). Germline V CDR1 and CDR2: MDHEN, SYDVKM. The ends were cut back, 2 bases at V and 2 bases at J, with 12 bases in the middle. This CDR3 spans 15 amino acids. CDR3 protein: CASSLVGRGNTEAFF. The CDR3 DNA sequence: TGTGCCAGCAGTTTAGTGGGCAGGGGTAACACTGAAGCTTTCTTT.

The chain uses TRBV19 and TRBJ2-7; 12 nucleotides line up with TRBD2. CDR1 and CDR2 from the germline V gene are LNHDA and SQIVND (reference sequence). The CDR3 is 13 amino acids. The trim removed 11 bases at V and 3 bases at J, leaving 5 bases unmatched. CDR3 sequence reads: CAASTSGGYEQYF. CDR3 coding DNA: TGTGCCGCCTCGACTAGCGGGGGCTACGAGCAGTACTTC.

The chain employs TRBV28 and TRBJ2-7; D is unclear. The CDR3 extends over 12 amino acids. V lost 3 bases, J lost 5 bases, and 8 bases lay in between. Germline V gene data show CDR1 as MDHEN and CDR2 as SYDVKM. The CDR3 region has the DNA TGTGCCAGCAGTTTCGGTAGCCACGAGCAGTACTTC. This gives the protein CASSFGSHEQYF.

Here the CDR3 reads CASSQEYESEQYF. CDR3 bases: TGCGCCAGCAGCCAAGAGTACGAAAGCGAGCAGTACTTC. This chain joins TRBV4-3 and TRBJ2-7; D is undetermined. V gave up 0 bases and J gave up 6 bases, with 9 bases separating them. The CDR3 has 13 residues. The germline gives CDR1 LGHNA, CDR2 YSLEER.

The chain recombines TRBV5-1 with TRBJ1-4; 8 bases agree with TRBD1. This CDR3 has 18 residues. V was pared by 0 bases and J by 5 bases, with 12 bases of the junction left unmatched. Germline values: CDR1 SGHRS, CDR2 YFSETQ. CDR3 DNA sequence: TGCGCCAGCAGCTTGGACGGGACAGGCCAATCTTTGAATGAAAAACTGTTTTTT. Translation gives CASSLDGTGQSLNEKLFF.

The chain recombines TRBV10-3 with TRBJ2-7, with a tentative D call TRBD1 (6 bases). The CDR3 spans 13 residues. CDR1 and CDR2 from the germline V gene are ENHRY and SYGVKD. Trimming took off 8 bases at V and 0 bases at J, with 11 bases between the two ends. The CDR3 DNA sequence: TGTGCCATCGGTTCGACAGGCTCCTACGAGCAGTACTTC. Its protein product is CAIGSTGSYEQYF.

In DNA, the CDR3 is TGTGCCAGCAGCCCAGGGGGGCGAAGCTCCTATAATTCACCCCTCCACTTT. It specifies CASSPGGRSSYNSPLHF. The chain links TRBV7-2 to TRBJ1-6; 7 nucleotides match TRBD1. The CDR3 runs to 17 residues. Germline loops: CDR1 SGHTA, CDR2 FQGNSA. Trimming took 5 bases from V and 0 from J; bases not matched to a gene: 7.

J is TRBJ1-3 and V is TRBV7-3; 8 bases are a match to TRBD1. The CDR3 is 13 amino acids. Germline CDR1 SGHTA, CDR2 FQGTGA. With 5 bases clipped from V and 8 bases from J, the junction kept 5 bases outside the gene matches. This CDR3 reads CASSLDRGDTIYF. The CDR3, as DNA: TGTGCCAGCAGCCTTGACAGGGGTGACACCATATATTTT.

The J gene is TRBJ1-5, the V gene TRBV6-1, with D unclear. Germline lookup yields CDR1 MNHNS and CDR2 SASEGT. The length of the CDR3 is 13 residues. Trimming removed 7 bases from V and 5 bases from J, with 12 bases in between. CDR3 in DNA: TGTGCCAGCACCAGCCTTCCCTATCAGCCCCAGCATTTT. Translation gives CASTSLPYQPQHF.

This clone showed up just once. V gene TRBV5-8 combines with J gene TRBJ2-1; unclear D gene. The CDR3 extends over 13 amino acids. V dropped 5 bases and J dropped 6 bases, with 12 bases sitting between them. The germline CDR1 and CDR2 sequences are SGHTS and YDEGEE. The CDR3 DNA follows: TGTGCCAGCAGTTCTTTGGTCCCCAATGAGCAGTTCTTC. This codes for CASSSLVPNEQFF.

The genes are TRBV9 and TRBJ1-2; D might be TRBD1 (5 bases). Trimming pared 4 bases from V and 8 bases from J, leaving 27 bases between. This CDR3 region has 17 residues. Germline values: CDR1 SGDLS, CDR2 YYNGEE. The CDR3 reads CASSSTGTDSILGGYTF. The CDR3 DNA reads TGTGCCAGCAGCTCTACCGGGACGGACTCCATTTTAGGAGGCTACACCTTC.

This sequence joins TRBV27 and TRBJ1-6; no definite D call. Germline V gene sequence: CDR1 MNHEY, CDR2 SMNVEV (reference sequence). CDR3 size: 15 residues. The V end lost 6 bases, the J end lost 5 bases, and 14 bases lay between the germline ends. The chain's CDR3 is CASRLELRDNSPLHF. CDR3 bases: TGTGCCAGCAGGCTCGAGTTGCGGGATAATTCACCCCTCCACTTT.

The chain is built from TRBV7-3 and TRBJ2-3, with 8 bases fitting TRBD2. From germline, CDR1 is SGHTA and CDR2 FQGTGA. The junction had 10 bases not matched to a gene; V was cut back by 5 bases and J by 0 bases. The CDR3 loop spans 17 amino acids. The chain's CDR3 is CASSPLHLAGSTDTQYF. The CDR3 nucleotides read TGTGCCAGCAGCCCCCTCCACCTAGCGGGTAGCACAGATACGCAGTATTTT. Based on the CDR3 plus reference TRBV7-3 and TRBJ2-3, the full variable domain is GAGVSQTPSNKVTEKGKYVELRCDPISGHTALYWYRQSLGQGPEFLIYFQGTGAADDSGLPNDRFFAVRPEGSVSTLKIQRTERGDSAVYLCASSPLHLAGSTDTQYFGPGTRLTVL.

The V and J genes are TRBV12-5 and TRBJ2-5; 7 bases map to TRBD2. The ends lost 6 bases at V and 5 bases at J; junction bases unmatched: 9. Germline V gives CDR1 LGHNT, CDR2 FRNRAP. The CDR3 totals 14 residues. The CDR3 spells CASGPGLVGETQYF. As DNA, the CDR3 is TGTGCTAGTGGGCCCGGACTAGTTGGCGAGACCCAGTACTTC.

A remark on this clone: Other DNA sequences in this sample translate to the same CDR3. The chain recombines TRBV18 with TRBJ2-1; 8 bases fit TRBD2. The CDR3 consists of 15 residues. Germline trimming cut 3 bases from V and 2 bases from J; bases unmatched to any gene: 3. Germline CDR1 reads KGHSH; CDR2 reads LQKENI. In nucleotides, the CDR3 is TGTGCCAGCTCACCTATAGCGGGAACCTACAATGAGCAGTTCTTC. The encoded protein is CASSPIAGTYNEQFF.